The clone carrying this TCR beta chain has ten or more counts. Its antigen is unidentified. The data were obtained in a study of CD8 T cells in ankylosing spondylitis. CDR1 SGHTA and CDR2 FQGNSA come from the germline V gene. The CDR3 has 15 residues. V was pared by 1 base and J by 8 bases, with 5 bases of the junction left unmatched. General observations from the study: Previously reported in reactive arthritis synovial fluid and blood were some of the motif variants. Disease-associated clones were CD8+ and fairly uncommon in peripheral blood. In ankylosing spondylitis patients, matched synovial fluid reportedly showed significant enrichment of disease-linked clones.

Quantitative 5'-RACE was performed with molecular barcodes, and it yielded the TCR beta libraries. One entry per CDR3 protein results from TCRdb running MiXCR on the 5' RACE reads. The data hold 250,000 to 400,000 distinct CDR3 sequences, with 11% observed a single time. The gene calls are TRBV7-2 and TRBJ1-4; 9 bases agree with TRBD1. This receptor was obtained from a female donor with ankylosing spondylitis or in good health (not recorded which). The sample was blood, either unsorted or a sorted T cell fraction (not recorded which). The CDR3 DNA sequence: TGTGCCAGCAGCTTAGGACAGGGGGGACGAGAAAAACTGTTTTTT. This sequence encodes CASSLGQGGREKLFF.